This T cell receptor (beta chain) was identified in a study of T-cell reconstitution after alpha-beta-depleted transplantation in children. General study points: Fresh T-cell production supplied most of the T-cell counts and diversity seen one year after transplant.

This clonotype was found a few times. Its antigen is not known. CDR1 and CDR2 from the germline V gene are MNHEY and SMNVEV (reference sequence). V was pared by 4 bases and J by 2 bases, with 4 bases of the junction left unmatched. The CDR3 consists of 17 residues. Construction of the TCRbeta library involved unique molecular identifiers. TCRdb fed the PCR reads into MiXCR, producing one record per CDR3 protein. The data show about 980,000 distinct CDR3 sequences, roughly 29% seen once. The origin of this receptor is a boy under two years old who had a stem cell transplant for SCID, so the T cells may come from the graft donor. The rearrangement links TRBV27 to TRBJ2-3; 15 nucleotides agree with TRBD2. Sequences were derived from PBMCs, mostly from graft donor cells, sampled 360 days after TCRalphabeta/CD19-depleted stem cell transplant. The CDR3 DNA reads TGTGCCAGCAGTTCCGGACTAGCGGGGGGGACCACAGATACGCAGTATTTT. This gives the protein CASSSGLAGGTTDTQYF.